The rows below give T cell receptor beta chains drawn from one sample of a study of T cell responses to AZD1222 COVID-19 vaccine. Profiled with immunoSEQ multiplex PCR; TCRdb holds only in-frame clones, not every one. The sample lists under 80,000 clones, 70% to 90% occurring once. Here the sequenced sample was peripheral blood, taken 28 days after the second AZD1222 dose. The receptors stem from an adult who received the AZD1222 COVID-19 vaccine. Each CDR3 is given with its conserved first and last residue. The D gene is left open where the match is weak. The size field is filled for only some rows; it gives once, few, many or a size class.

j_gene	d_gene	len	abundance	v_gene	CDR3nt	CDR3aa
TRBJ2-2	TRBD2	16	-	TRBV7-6	TGTGCCAGCGTCACGGGACTAGCGGGAGCGGGCGGGGAGCTGTTTTTT	CASVTGLAGAGGELFF
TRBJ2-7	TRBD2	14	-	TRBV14	TGTGCCAGCAGCCTAGTAGCGGGAGTTAGCGAGCAGTACTTC	CASSLVAGVSEQYF
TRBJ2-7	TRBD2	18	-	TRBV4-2	TGTGCCAGCAGCCAAACCTTAACGGGACTAGCGGGCTCCGGCAAGCAGTACTTC	CASSQTLTGLAGSGKQYF
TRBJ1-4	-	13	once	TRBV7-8	TGTGCCAGCAGCCCAGAAGTAGGTGAAAAACTGTTTTTT	CASSPEVGEKLFF
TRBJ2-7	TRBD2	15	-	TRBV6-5	TGTGCCAGCAGTTACTCGGGGACTAGTTCCTACGAGCAGTACTTC	CASSYSGTSSYEQYF
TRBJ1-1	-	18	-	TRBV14	TGTGCCAGCAGCCACCGCTCACTCCGAACAGGGCAGAACACTGAAGCTTTCTTT	CASSHRSLRTGQNTEAFF
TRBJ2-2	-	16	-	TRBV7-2	TGTGCCAGCAGCTTAGGACTCCAGAGGAACACCGGGGAGCTGTTTTTT	CASSLGLQRNTGELFF
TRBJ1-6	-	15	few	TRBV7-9	TGTGCCAGCACCCTACAGGGTGGGGATAATTCACCCCTCCACTTT	CASTLQGGDNSPLHF
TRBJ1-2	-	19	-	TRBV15	TGTGCCACCAGCAGAGAGCGAGTCAGGGAGACAATCCAACCTGGTGGCTACACCTTC	CATSRERVRETIQPGGYTF
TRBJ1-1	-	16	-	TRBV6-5	TGTGCCAGCAGTTATTCTACAGGGTCGGTTACGACTGAAGCTTTCTTT	CASSYSTGSVTTEAFF
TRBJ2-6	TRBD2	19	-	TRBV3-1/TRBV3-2	TGTGCCAGCAGCCCCTCCCCGGGACGGACTAGCTCTGGGGCCAACGTCCTGACTTTC	CASSPSPGRTSSGANVLTF
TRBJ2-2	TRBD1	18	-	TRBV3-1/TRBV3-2	TGTGCCAGCAGCCAAGATAAGTTTGGGACAGGGAACACCGGGGAGCTGTTTTTT	CASSQDKFGTGNTGELFF
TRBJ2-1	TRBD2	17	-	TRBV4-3	TGCGCCAGCAGCCAGCTTACCCTAGCGGGGGCTTACAATGAGCAGTTCTTC	CASSQLTLAGAYNEQFF
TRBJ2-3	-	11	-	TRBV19	TGTGCCAGCGCCCTTCGGGATACGCAGTATTTT	CASALRDTQYF
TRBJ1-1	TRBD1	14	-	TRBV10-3	TGTGCCATCCCCCAGGGGGCGGCGAACACTGAAGCTTTCTTT	CAIPQGAANTEAFF
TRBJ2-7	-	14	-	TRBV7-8	TGTGCCAGCAGCCGGACCGAAGGAGCCTACGAGCAGTACTTC	CASSRTEGAYEQYF
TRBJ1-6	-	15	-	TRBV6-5	TGTGCCAGCACCCCCTCAAGCTCCTATAATTCACCCCTCCACTTT	CASTPSSSYNSPLHF
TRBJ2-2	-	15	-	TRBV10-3	TGTGCCATCAGTGAGCCGGGAAGGGGGGCCGGGGAGCTGTTTTTT	CAISEPGRGAGELFF
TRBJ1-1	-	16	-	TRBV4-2	TGTGCCAGCAGCCACCTAACACGGGCGGGAGACACTGAAGCTTTCTTT	CASSHLTRAGDTEAFF
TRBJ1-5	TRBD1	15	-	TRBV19	TGTGCCAGTAGTATATGGCAGGGGGAAAATCAGCCCCAGCATTTT	CASSIWQGENQPQHF
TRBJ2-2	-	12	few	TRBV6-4	TGTGCCAGCAGTGAAGGGACCGGGGAGCTGTTTTTT	CASSEGTGELFF
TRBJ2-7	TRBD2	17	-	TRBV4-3	TGCGCCAGCAGCCAAGTTCTCGGTAGCGGGAGGGAGTACGAGCAGTACTTC	CASSQVLGSGREYEQYF
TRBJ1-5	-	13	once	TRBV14	TGTGCCAGCAGCCAAGGACCAAATCAGCCCCAGCATTTT	CASSQGPNQPQHF